A single sample gave rise to the 28 T cell receptor beta chains below, sequenced in a study of T cells in women clearing cervical HPV infection. The method was immunoSEQ multiplex PCR; TCRdb's version includes in-frame clones alone and lacks a portion of them. The sample table includes some 30,000 clones. Input material: blood buffy coat. These receptor sequences come from a woman aged 18 to 75 with a cervical HPV16 infection that either progressed to CIN3+ or cleared (not recorded which).

The part of the CDR3 DNA that was read is TGCGCCAGCAGCTTGTTATCCGGCTATGGC. This codes for CASSLLSGYG. The CDR3 as a whole reads CASSLLSGYGYTF. The V gene is TRBV5-1, the J gene TRBJ1-2; D remains unclear. The CDR3 is cut off 3 residues early in the read; its end comes from the germline J gene. The CDR3 has 13 amino acids. Trimming removed 1 base from V and 4 bases from J, with 8 bases in between. Germline V gives CDR1 SGHRS, CDR2 YFSETQ. The full variable domain, in which reference TRBV5-1 and TRBJ1-2 provide the parts outside the CDR3, is KAGVTQTPRYLIKTRGQQVTLSCSPISGHRSVSWYQQTPGQGLQFLFEYFSETQRNKGNFPGRFSGRQFSNSRSEMNVSTLELGDSALYLCASSLLSGYGYTFGSGTRLTVV.

To note about this clone: The CDR3 is cut off 3 residues early in the read; its end comes from the germline J gene. The V gene is TRBV20-1, the J gene TRBJ2-2, with D perhaps matching TRBD2 (6 bases). The CDR3 is made up of 16 amino acids. In germline, CDR1 is DFQATT, CDR2 SNEGSKA (reference sequence). CDR3 residues: CSAREIQPGLSEKLFF. CDR3 DNA, as far as it was read: TGCAGTGCTAGAGAGATCCAACCGGGACTGAGTGAAAAG.

Remarks on this clone: The CDR3 end is not reached by the read, which stops 3 residues before it; the germline J gene fills it in. This sequence joins TRBV10-3 and TRBJ2-7; perhaps TRBD1 as D (6 bases). CDR1 is ENHRY and CDR2 is SYGVKD in the germline V gene. CDR3 length: 15 residues. The germline V and J ends were trimmed by 5 bases and 3 bases, with 17 bases remaining between them. CDR3 DNA (partial): TGTGCCATCAGTCATCGGGACAAGATAGACTACGAG. Translation gives CAISHRDKIDYE. The CDR3 as a whole reads CAISHRDKIDYEQYF.

As regards this clone: The junction does not match germline at one end; this may be a read error. Sequencing ends 3 residues short of the CDR3 end; the germline J gene provides the rest. The chain is built from TRBV7-9 and TRBJ2-2; weak D call: TRBD2 (6 bases). Germline loops: CDR1 SEHNR, CDR2 FQNEAQ (reference sequence). The CDR3 is 12 residues long. This CDR3 is CASSLSHGGLFF. CDR3 bases read: TGTGCCAGCAGCTTGTCCCACGGGGGG.

Remarks on this clone: Sequencing ends 3 residues short of the CDR3 end; the germline J gene provides the rest. The chain couples TRBV20-1 to TRBJ2-5, with TRBD2 matching over 10 bases. Per the germline V gene, CDR1 is DFQATT and CDR2 is SNEGSKA (reference sequence). The CDR3 loop spans 16 amino acids. V lost 0 bases and J lost 3; bases outside the gene matches: 7. CDR3 region: CSARDPSGGAEETQYF. The sequenced CDR3 bases are TGCAGTGCTAGAGATCCCAGCGGGGGGGCCGAAGAGACC.

Concerning this clone itself: The DNA ends 3 residues before the CDR3 does, and the rest of the CDR3 is filled in from the germline J gene. The V and J genes are TRBV2 and TRBJ1-5, with a possible D match to TRBD1 (5 bases). V was trimmed by 6 bases and J by 0 bases, leaving 9 bases between them. Per the germline V gene, CDR1 is SNHLY and CDR2 is FYNNEI. This CDR3 has 14 residues. The CDR3 sequence: CASSATVSNQPQHF. The CDR3 bases that were read are TGTGCCAGCAGCGCGACAGTTAGCAATCAGCCC.

Worth noting for this clone: The missing CDR3 end, 3 residues past where the read stops, is filled in from the germline J gene. V usage is TRBV7-2 and J usage is TRBJ1-4; 8 bases agree with TRBD1. The CDR3 loop spans 17 amino acids. The V gene's germline CDR1 is SGHTA and CDR2 FQGNSA. Partial CDR3 DNA: TGTGCCAGCAGCTTAGCCGGGTGGACAGGGAGGGATTCACCA. It is translated as CASSLAGWTGRDSP. The full CDR3 reads CASSLAGWTGRDSPLFF.

Turning to this clone: The read ends 3 residues before the CDR3 terminus; that terminus is restored from the germline J gene. The genes are TRBV12-3 or TRBV12-4 and TRBJ1-4; TRBD1 aligns across 10 bases. V lost 3 bases, J lost 7 bases, and 8 bases stayed unmatched. There are 16 residues in the CDR3. The part of the CDR3 DNA that was read is TGTGCCAGCAGTTTCGGGACAGGGGAGGGGGGTGAAAAA. Encoded protein: CASSFGTGEGGEK. From start to end, the CDR3 is CASSFGTGEGGEKLFF.

Turning to this clone: With the read ending 3 residues before the CDR3 end, the germline J gene is used to fill in that end. This rearrangement joins TRBV18 to TRBJ2-4; maybe TRBD1 (6 bases). The CDR3 is 14 residues long. Per the germline V gene, CDR1 is KGHSH and CDR2 is LQKENI. The covered CDR3 bases are TGTGCCAGCTCACCGTCTACAGGGTATGATGGT. It translates to CASSPSTGYDG. The whole CDR3 is CASSPSTGYDGQYF. Full variable domain (outside the CDR3, taken from reference TRBV18 and TRBJ2-4): NAGVMQNPRHLVRRRGQEARLRCSPMKGHSHVYWYRQLPEEGLKFMVYLQKENIIDESGMPKERFSAEFPKEGPSILRIQQVVRGDSAAYFCASSPSTGYDGQYFGAGTRLSVL.

To note about this clone: The sequence runs out 3 residues before the end of the CDR3; the remainder is reconstructed from the germline J gene. V gene TRBV20-1 combines with J gene TRBJ2-3, with TRBD2 matching 12 bases. Losses at the gene ends were 0 bases for V and 5 bases for J; bases not matched to a gene: 9. Per germline, CDR1 DFQATT and CDR2 SNEGSKA (reference sequence). This CDR3 has 17 residues. Incomplete CDR3 DNA: TGCAGTGCTAGAGACTCAGGACTAGCGGGGCTAGGAGATACG. Translation gives CSARDSGLAGLGDT. In full, the CDR3 is CSARDSGLAGLGDTQYF.

With regard to this clone: The DNA ends 3 residues before the CDR3 does, and the rest of the CDR3 is filled in from the germline J gene. The chain combines TRBV18 with TRBJ1-1; perhaps TRBD1 as D (5 bases). Germline CDR1 and CDR2: KGHSH and LQKENI. There are 13 residues in the CDR3. V shed 6 bases and J shed 3 bases, with 11 bases lying between them. This chain's CDR3 is CASSPGRDTEAFF. Incomplete CDR3 DNA: TGTGCCAGCTCCCCAGGCAGGGACACTGAA.

With regard to this clone: The CDR3 goes on 3 residues after the read ends, and that part is filled in from the germline J gene. The gene calls are TRBV13 and TRBJ2-7; TRBD1 might be the D (5 bases). V gave up 2 bases and J gave up 3 bases, with 14 bases separating them. The CDR3 has 15 residues. Germline-derived CDR1 and CDR2 are PRHDT and FYEKMQ (reference sequence). The chain's CDR3 is CASSLRGSGHYEQYF. CDR3 DNA (partial): TGTGCCAGCAGCTTAAGGGGTTCGGGCCACTACGAG.

As regards this clone: Coverage ceases 3 residues before the CDR3 finishes, and the germline J gene fills in the end. J is TRBJ1-5 and V is TRBV2, with TRBD1 as a possible D gene (5 bases). This CDR3 contains 13 residues. Germline V gene lookup returns CDR1 SNHLY and CDR2 FYNNEI. Between the trimmed V and J ends, which lost 7 bases and 1 base, there was a span of 8 bases. The CDR3 region is CASTGSSNQPQHF. The DNA read from the CDR3 is TGTGCCAGCACAGGGAGCAGCAATCAGCCC.

About this clone itself: The read gets to within 3 residues of the CDR3 end, and the germline J gene fills in the rest. This chain uses TRBV19 with TRBJ1-1; D is perhaps TRBD1 (5 bases). This CDR3 region has 12 residues. Germline-derived CDR1 and CDR2 are LNHDA and SQIVND (reference sequence). The CDR3 region is CASSLGGPQAFF. The covered CDR3 bases are TGTGCCAGTAGCTTGGGGGGACCGCAG.

On this clone: The read terminates 3 residues before the CDR3 end, so the remaining end is supplied by the germline J gene. The chain couples TRBV18 to TRBJ1-1; TRBD1 matches 9 bases. The CDR3 runs 17 residues. The germline gives CDR1 KGHSH, CDR2 LQKENI. Trimming at V came to 1 base and at J to 4 bases, leaving 10 bases not matched to a gene. Partial CDR3 DNA: TGTGCCAGCTCACCACGTCTGGGACAGGGTTTTTCCACTGAA. Its protein product is CASSPRLGQGFSTE. The whole CDR3 sequence is CASSPRLGQGFSTEAFF. The entire variable domain, with the rest obtained from reference TRBV18 and TRBJ1-1, is as follows: NAGVMQNPRHLVRRRGQEARLRCSPMKGHSHVYWYRQLPEEGLKFMVYLQKENIIDESGMPKERFSAEFPKEGPSILRIQQVVRGDSAAYFCASSPRLGQGFSTEAFFGQGTRLTVV.

Regarding this clone: The read is 3 residues too short to cover the CDR3 end, so that end is filled in from the germline J gene. The chain combines TRBV20-1 with TRBJ2-7, with D uncertain. V gave up 5 bases and J gave up 3 bases, with 5 bases separating them. CDR1 and CDR2 from the germline V gene are DFQATT and SNEGSKA (reference sequence). The length of the CDR3 is 10 residues. The CDR3: CSASYYEQYF. The part of the CDR3 DNA that was read is TGCAGTGCTTCGTACTACGAG.

As regards this clone: The read finishes 3 residues shy of the CDR3 end, and the germline J gene is used to complete it. V is TRBV2 and J is TRBJ2-7; D not certain. Germline values: CDR1 SNHLY, CDR2 FYNNEI. With 4 bases removed from V and 1 base from J, the gap between germline ends came to 17 bases. The CDR3 has 16 amino acids. CDR3: CASSALNMFPSYEQYF. Partial CDR3 DNA: TGTGCCAGCAGTGCCTTAAACATGTTCCCGTCCTACGAG. Supplemented by reference TRBV2 and TRBJ2-7, the full variable domain reads EPEVTQTPSHQVTQMGQEVILRCVPISNHLYFYWYRQILGQKVEFLVSFYNNEISEKSEIFDDQFSVERPDGSNFTLKIRSTKLEDSAMYFCASSALNMFPSYEQYFGPGTRLTVT.

About this clone: The read ends 3 residues shy of where the CDR3 ends; the end is completed using the germline J gene. The chain joins TRBV2 to TRBJ1-1; D call uncertain. The length of the CDR3 is 14 residues. Germline values: CDR1 SNHLY, CDR2 FYNNEI. V lost 6 bases and J lost 3, with 14 bases in between. CDR3 protein: CASSQESSYTEAFF. The part of the CDR3 DNA that was read is TGTGCCAGCAGCCAGGAGAGTAGTTACACTGAA.

In the case of this clone: From the germline J gene comes the end of the CDR3, since the read stops 3 residues before it. The rearrangement links TRBV29-1 to TRBJ1-4; perhaps TRBD1 as D (6 bases). Germline V lookup: CDR1 SQVTM, CDR2 ANQGSEA. CDR3 length: 15 amino acids. The ends were cut back, 6 bases at V and 3 bases at J, with 17 bases in the middle. CDR3 bases read: TGCAGCGTCGTGTTTTGGGGGCAGGCTAATGAAAAA. It translates to CSVVFWGQANEK. The whole CDR3 sequence is CSVVFWGQANEKLFF.

About this clone: The read finishes 3 residues shy of the CDR3 end, and the germline J gene is used to complete it. This chain connects TRBV20-1 to TRBJ2-1, with 11 bases matching TRBD2. Germline V gene lookup returns CDR1 DFQATT and CDR2 SNEGSKA (reference sequence). Trimming took 6 bases from V and 4 from J; bases not matched to a gene: 11. The CDR3 totals 16 residues. The DNA read from the CDR3 is TGCAGTGCGTATTCTCCCTTAGCGGGGGGGTACAATGAG. Its translation: CSAYSPLAGGYNE. The full CDR3 protein is CSAYSPLAGGYNEQFF.

Points on this clone: Coverage ceases 3 residues before the CDR3 finishes, and the germline J gene fills in the end. The chain combines TRBV5-4 with TRBJ2-7; TRBD1 matches at 7 bases. V lost 4 bases to trimming and J lost 1 base; unmatched junction nucleotides: 5. The CDR3 has 14 amino acids. Germline lookup yields CDR1 SGHNT and CDR2 YYREEE (reference sequence). This CDR3 reads CASSVDRASYEQYF. The covered CDR3 bases are TGTGCCAGCAGCGTTGACAGGGCTTCCTACGAG.

As regards this clone: Sequencing ends 3 residues short of the CDR3 end; the germline J gene provides the rest. The chain couples TRBV30 to TRBJ2-7; D is ambiguous. Germline CDR1 is GTSNPN and CDR2 is SVGIG (reference sequence). This CDR3 is 12 amino acids long. Trimming pared 2 bases from V and 3 bases from J, leaving 8 bases between. CDR3 in amino acids: CAWSTVNYEQYF. CDR3 bases read: TGTGCCTGGAGTACAGTGAACTACGAG.

About this clone itself: The read finishes 3 residues shy of the CDR3 end, and the germline J gene is used to complete it. The rearrangement joins TRBV7-2 to TRBJ1-2; D is perhaps TRBD1 (6 bases). This CDR3 region has 15 residues. Germline CDR1 is SGHTA and CDR2 is FQGNSA. The CDR3 reads CASRPRGGQEDTYTF. The CDR3 bases that were read are TGTGCCAGCAGACCGAGGGGGGGCCAAGAAGATACC.

To note about this clone: One end of the junction varies from germline; a read error may be responsible. The missing CDR3 end, 3 residues past where the read stops, is filled in from the germline J gene. This sample includes further DNA sequences coding for the same CDR3. The rearrangement links TRBV7-6 to TRBJ1-3; no clear D. The CDR3 extends over 15 amino acids. Germline assignment: CDR1 SGHVS and CDR2 FNYEAQ. The covered CDR3 bases are TGTGCCAGCAGCTTAGTACAGAAGCCTGGAAACACT. Translating it yields CASSLVQKPGNT. The full-length CDR3 reads as CASSLVQKPGNTIYF.

Concerning this clone: The sequence runs out 3 residues before the end of the CDR3; the remainder is reconstructed from the germline J gene. The V gene is TRBV20-1, the J gene TRBJ2-1; the match to TRBD1 covers 8 bases. Germline CDR1 DFQATT, CDR2 SNEGSKA (reference sequence). V dropped 2 bases and J dropped 1; count of bases not matched to a gene: 10. This CDR3 comprises 17 residues. The sequenced part of the CDR3 DNA is TGCAGTGCTAGACCCCCAGGACAGGGTCGATCCTACAATGAG. Protein sequence: CSARPPGQGRSYNE. From start to end, the CDR3 is CSARPPGQGRSYNEQFF.

A word on this clone: The read gets to within 3 residues of the CDR3 end, and the germline J gene fills in the rest. The rearrangement joins TRBV20-1 to TRBJ2-3, with D perhaps matching TRBD2 (5 bases). Germline CDR1 and CDR2: DFQATT and SNEGSKA (reference sequence). Trimming left V 0 bases short and J 8 bases short, with 21 bases between. This CDR3 region has 16 residues. Incomplete CDR3 DNA: TGCAGTGCTAGAGAGGGGTTAGCGTACCCGTGGGTTACG. The encoded protein is CSAREGLAYPWVT. The complete CDR3 sequence is CSAREGLAYPWVTQYF.

For this clone: The missing CDR3 end, 3 residues past where the read stops, is filled in from the germline J gene. This chain uses TRBV7-2 with TRBJ1-1; no firm D call. The CDR3 is 14 amino acids. Germline CDR1 reads SGHTA; CDR2 reads FQGNSA. Trimming shortened V by 4 bases and J by 0 bases, and 9 bases separated the two germline ends. This chain's CDR3 is CASSSRHMNTEAFF. The sequenced part of the CDR3 DNA is TGTGCCAGCAGCTCGAGACACATGAACACTGAA.

Concerning this clone itself: The read is 3 residues too short to cover the CDR3 end, so that end is filled in from the germline J gene. The chain joins TRBV2 to TRBJ2-5, with 8 nucleotides matching TRBD1. Losses at the gene ends were 6 bases for V and 5 bases for J; bases not matched to a gene: 5. The CDR3 spans 13 residues. Germline CDR1 SNHLY, CDR2 FYNNEI. CDR3 DNA, as far as it was read: TGTGCCAGCAGCCCCAGGGGGCCGGAGACC. It codes for CASSPRGPET. The entire CDR3 protein is CASSPRGPETQYF.